This T cell receptor beta chain was identified in a study of blood T cells in healthy people across ages. The authors ran a second PCR of roughly 6 to 12 cycles using a sample-barcoded 5' primer and a J-beta primer mix. TCRdb called the 5' RACE reads again in MiXCR, with one record for every CDR3 protein. The sample contains over 450,000 distinct CDR3 sequences, around 24% of which appear only once. Germline V gene data show CDR1 as MGHRA and CDR2 as YSYEKL. The length of the CDR3 is 14 residues. Trimming removed 0 bases at V and 6 bases at J, with 11 bases between. The same data also contributed to another study, on T cells of mothers and their children. That work states: Microchimeric T cell clones that persisted were not detected.

Sequencing input: blood. The sequence was obtained from a boy aged 5 to 17 in good health. V usage is TRBV4-1 and J usage is TRBJ1-1; D is possibly TRBD1 (5 bases). The CDR3 loop reads CASSQDPGVAEAFF. The CDR3, as DNA: TGCGCCAGCAGCCAAGACCCGGGGGTGGCTGAAGCTTTCTTT.